One sample yielded the 16 T cell receptor beta chains listed below, sequenced in a study of human T cells and chemical hapten exposure (dated by TCRdb to about 2021). Receptor libraries were prepared by RACE. The instrument given in TCRdb is NextSeq 500. TCRdb cleaned the public reads at Q25 with fastp, built clones with MiXCR and kept in-frame beta chains. Duplicate CDR3 protein sequences are folded into a single record with the most common DNA and genes. Counted in this sample were some 93,000 distinct CDR3 sequences; over 8% of them appeared once. 2.9% of the sample belongs to the ten largest clones. Reading the label with the study, this specimen's time point is: healthy volunteer bleed at 2 weeks. Unfractionated whole blood was collected in Tempus Blood RNA tubes, and total RNA was extracted from that blood. The sample consisted of whole blood. All receptors derive from a female donor in good health. Some clones in this sample may be carry-over from other donors' samples.

The chain combines TRBV5-6 with TRBJ1-5; D not certain. This CDR3 has 14 residues. Germline V lookup: CDR1 SGHDT, CDR2 YYEEEE. V gave up 4 bases and J gave up 2 bases, with 10 bases separating them. CDR3: CASSPPSGNQPQHF. The CDR3 DNA is TGTGCCAGCAGCCCCCCAAGTGGCAATCAGCCCCAGCATTTT.

The table lists this clonotype with many counts. The chain uses TRBV20-1 and TRBJ1-1, with TRBD1 matching 9 bases. Per germline, CDR1 DFQATT and CDR2 SNEGSKA (reference sequence). This CDR3 contains 12 residues. J lost 8 bases, V lost 4 bases, and 5 bases had no gene match. As DNA, the CDR3 is TGCAGTGCTACCGGGACAGGGTTCGAAGCTTTCTTT. As protein: CSATGTGFEAFF.

The sample holds many counts of this clonotype. The CDR3 is CASSAQGLAYEQYF. The CDR3, as DNA: TGCGCCAGCAGCGCGCAGGGTCTCGCCTACGAGCAGTACTTC. V gene TRBV5-1 combines with J gene TRBJ2-7, with TRBD1 as a possible D gene (5 bases). Germline V gives CDR1 SGHRS, CDR2 YFSETQ. The V and J ends lost 4 bases and 2 bases respectively, with 13 bases between them. The CDR3 is made up of 14 amino acids. The full variable domain, completed using reference TRBV5-1 and TRBJ2-7, is KAGVTQTPRYLIKTRGQQVTLSCSPISGHRSVSWYQQTPGQGLQFLFEYFSETQRNKGNFPGRFSGRQFSNSRSEMNVSTLELGDSALYLCASSAQGLAYEQYFGPGTRLTVT.

The genes are TRBV3-1 and TRBJ2-1; 8 bases match TRBD2. The CDR3 consists of 15 residues. Germline loops: CDR1 LGHDT, CDR2 YNNKEL (reference sequence). The trim removed 5 bases at V and 4 bases at J, leaving 7 bases unmatched. Here the CDR3 DNA reads TGTGCCAGCAGCGCCACTAGCGGACCTTACAATGAGCAGTTCTTC. Translation: CASSATSGPYNEQFF.

For the CDR3, the DNA is TGTGCCAGCATGCACAGGAACACTGAAGCTTTCTTT. It yields the protein CASMHRNTEAFF. This chain links TRBV28 with TRBJ1-1; the D is unclear. The CDR3 is 12 amino acids. Germline V gene data show CDR1 as MDHEN and CDR2 as SYDVKM. The V and J ends lost 7 bases and 1 base respectively, with 7 bases between them.

V is TRBV6-1 and J is TRBJ1-5, with 8 bases identical to TRBD1. V shed 2 bases, J shed 6 bases, and the junction held 3 bases outside the gene matches. Germline V CDR1 and CDR2: MNHNS, SASEGT. The CDR3 contains 14 residues. The CDR3 protein is CASSETGGGQPQHF. DNA of the CDR3: TGTGCCAGCAGTGAAACAGGGGGAGGTCAGCCCCAGCATTTT.

This clonotype was observed a handful of times. The CDR3 is CASSARLAGKSDTQYF. CDR3 nucleotide sequence: TGTGCCAGCAGCGCCCGACTAGCGGGAAAATCAGATACGCAGTATTTT. The chain links TRBV11-2 to TRBJ2-3, with TRBD2 matching 11 bases. The CDR3 is 16 amino acids. J gave up 4 bases and V 5 bases, and 8 bases lay outside the gene matches. Germline V CDR1 and CDR2: SGHAT, FQNNGV.

The chain combines TRBV7-3 with TRBJ2-5; possibly TRBD1 for D (6 bases). The V gene's germline CDR1 is SGHTA and CDR2 FQGTGA. This CDR3 is built from 12 residues. Trimming left V 2 bases short and J 7 bases short, with 8 bases between. For the CDR3, the DNA is TGTGCCAGCAGCTTAGGACAGCTGACCCAGTACTTC. Its translation is CASSLGQLTQYF.

This clonotype was counted many times. The chain carries TRBV12-5 and TRBJ2-1; tentatively, D is TRBD1 or TRBD2 (5 bases each). Trimming took off 2 bases at V and 9 bases at J, with 11 bases between the two ends. This CDR3 spans 13 amino acids. Looked up from germline, CDR1 is LGHNT and CDR2 is FRNRAP. This CDR3 reads CASGLSSGGEQFF. DNA for the CDR3: TGTGCTAGTGGTTTGTCTTCTGGGGGTGAGCAGTTCTTC.

The V gene is TRBV20-1, the J gene TRBJ2-1, with a weak D call TRBD1 (6 bases). CDR1 is DFQATT and CDR2 is SNEGSKA in the germline V gene (reference sequence). The CDR3 spans 12 residues. V was trimmed by 0 bases and J by 10 bases, leaving 10 bases between them. The CDR3 DNA follows: TGCAGTGCTAGAGATCGTGACAGGGAGCAGTTCTTC. Amino acid sequence: CSARDRDREQFF.

The J gene is TRBJ2-6, the V gene TRBV9; 11 bases fit TRBD1. The CDR3 extends over 18 amino acids. CDR1 and CDR2 from the germline V gene are SGDLS and YYNGEE. The V and J ends lost 2 bases and 3 bases, in that order; junction bases with no gene match: 7. CDR3 sequence reads: CASSVGTGGGVGANVLTF. DNA of the CDR3: TGTGCCAGCAGCGTCGGGACAGGGGGTGGTGTTGGGGCCAACGTCCTGACTTTC.

This clonotype was observed a handful of times. This rearrangement joins TRBV5-6 to TRBJ2-7, with TRBD2 matching 8 bases. Germline trimming cut 0 bases from V and 6 bases from J; bases unmatched to any gene: 8. The CDR3 sequence is 15 residues long. CDR1 is SGHDT and CDR2 is YYEEEE in the germline V gene. CDR3 protein: CASSLEVAGGSEQYF. CDR3 coding DNA: TGTGCCAGCAGCTTGGAGGTGGCGGGGGGCTCCGAGCAGTACTTC.

This clonotype was counted only a few times. This chain joins TRBV2 and TRBJ2-3; 7 nucleotides agree with TRBD2. V was clipped by 8 bases and J by 6 bases; unmatched bases: 8. This CDR3 spans 13 amino acids. Germline values: CDR1 SNHLY, CDR2 FYNNEI. CDR3 DNA sequence: TGTGCCAGCTGGGAAGCGGGGCCGGATACGCAGTATTTT. The encoded protein is CASWEAGPDTQYF.

The rearrangement links TRBV30 to TRBJ2-2, with D hard to call. From germline, CDR1 is GTSNPN and CDR2 SVGIG (reference sequence). The V and J ends lost 4 bases and 0 bases respectively, with 9 bases between them. The CDR3 has 14 residues. Written as DNA, the CDR3 is TGTGCCTGGAATGGCGGAGCGAACACCGGGGAGCTGTTTTTT. It specifies CAWNGGANTGELFF.

The rearrangement links TRBV6-6 to TRBJ2-4; no clear D gene. This CDR3 comprises 13 residues. With 0 bases removed from V and 6 bases from J, the gap between germline ends came to 6 bases. CDR1 MNHNY and CDR2 SVGAGI come from the germline V gene (reference sequence). The CDR3 spells CASSYSRLNIQYF. The DNA of the CDR3 is TGTGCCAGCAGTTACTCCCGGTTAAACATTCAGTACTTC.

In its sample, this clonotype was seen a few times. V gene TRBV30 combines with J gene TRBJ2-1; D is perhaps TRBD2 (5 bases). Trimming shortened V by 4 bases and J by 6 bases, and 10 bases separated the two germline ends. CDR1 and CDR2 from the germline V gene are GTSNPN and SVGIG (reference sequence). The CDR3 is made up of 12 amino acids. The CDR3 coding sequence is TGTGCCTGGATGGGTGGGAGCAATGAGCAGTTCTTC. It is translated as CAWMGGSNEQFF.